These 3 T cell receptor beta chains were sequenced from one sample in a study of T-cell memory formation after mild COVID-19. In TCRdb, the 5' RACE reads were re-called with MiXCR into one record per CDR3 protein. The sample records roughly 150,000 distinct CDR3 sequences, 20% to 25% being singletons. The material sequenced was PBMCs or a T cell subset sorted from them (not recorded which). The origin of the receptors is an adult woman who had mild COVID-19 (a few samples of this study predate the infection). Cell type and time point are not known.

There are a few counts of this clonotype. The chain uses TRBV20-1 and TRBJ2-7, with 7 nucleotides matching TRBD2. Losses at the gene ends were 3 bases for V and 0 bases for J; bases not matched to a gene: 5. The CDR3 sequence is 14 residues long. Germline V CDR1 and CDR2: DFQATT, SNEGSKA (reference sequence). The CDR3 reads CSARILAASYEQYF. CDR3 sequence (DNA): TGCAGTGCTAGGATCCTAGCGGCCTCCTACGAGCAGTACTTC.

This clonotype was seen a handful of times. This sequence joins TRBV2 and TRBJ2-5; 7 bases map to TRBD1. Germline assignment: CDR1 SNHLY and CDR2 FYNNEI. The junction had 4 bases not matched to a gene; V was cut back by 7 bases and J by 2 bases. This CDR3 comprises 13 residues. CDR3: CASKKGAQETQYF. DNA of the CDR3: TGTGCCAGCAAGAAGGGGGCACAAGAGACCCAGTACTTC.

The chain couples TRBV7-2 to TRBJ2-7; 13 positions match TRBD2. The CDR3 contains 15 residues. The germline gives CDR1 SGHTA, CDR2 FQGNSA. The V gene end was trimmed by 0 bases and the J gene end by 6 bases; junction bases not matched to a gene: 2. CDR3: CASSLAGLAGAEQYF. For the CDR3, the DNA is TGTGCCAGCAGCTTAGCCGGACTAGCGGGGGCCGAGCAGTACTTC.